Given below is one T cell receptor (beta chain) in context. Its specific antigen is unknown. The source of the sample is a study of T cells expressing NK-cell markers (dated by TCRdb to 2018 to 2020). Study-wide context: TCR beta-chain repertoires were profiled in sorted CD3+CD56+NKG2C+, CD3+CD56+NKG2C- and CD3+CD56-NKG2C+ T-cell subsets from several donors. Among the eight sequenced donors, only one was HCMV-seronegative, while the other seven were HCMV-seropositive. The eight sequenced donors were randomly selected healthy volunteers, three men and five women. Illumina HiSeq 2000/2500, MiSeq or NextSeq was used to sequence libraries as 2 x 150 bp reads. What the work shows at the level of the full study, not this receptor alone: Those dominant clonotypes were again the most abundant among CD3+CD56-NKG2C+ cells in a few donors, at about 28.3-65%. It remained unclear whether the expanded NKG2C-expressing T cell clones were specific for HCMV antigens. For six donors, the dominant CD3+CD56+NKG2C+ clonotypes were among the top 10 CD8+ clonotypes and accounted for about 1.0-7.5% of CD8+ T cells.

A commercial ELISA kit detecting HCMV-specific IgG in serum was used to determine HCMV serostatus. Ficoll density gradient centrifugation was used to isolate peripheral blood mononuclear cells from blood. The CDR3 spans 16 residues, from the cysteine through the phenylalanine. A DNA sequence was not provided. CDR1 and CDR2, per the germline V gene, are SGHTA and FQGTGA. These reads were obtained on an Illumina HiSeq 2000. The TCR beta cDNA libraries were made using 5'RACE template switching, a step that added both a universal primer site and unique molecular identifiers. Synthesis of cDNA was primed from the TCR beta constant segment and was followed by two consecutive PCR amplification steps. The published analysis was carried out like this. MIGEC was used to demultiplex reads and group the reads by UMI, and MiTCR was used to assemble and quantify clonotypes. To exclude erroneous sequences, only TCR cDNA sequences supported by at least two reads were retained. The tcR package was used for downstream repertoire analysis, with clonotypes matched between fractions based on CDR3 nucleotide sequence plus V segment. VDJmatch was used to annotate antigen specificity against VDJdb, with one amino acid substitution in CDR3 allowed. After the reads were reprocessed by TCRdb, one entry was made per CDR3 protein sequence, with no DNA. TCRdb, not the authors, supplied the V and J calls. This sample's table contains 150,000 to 200,000 distinct CDR3 sequences. The top ten clones comprise 15% to 20% of the sample.

The sequence links TRBV7-3 to TRBJ2-3; TCRdb outputs TRBD2, but without DNA this stays unchecked. This receptor was taken from a woman between 18 and 69 years old in good health. Sequenced: blood T cells: a sorted CD56 or NKG2C T cell subset, CD4+ or CD8+ T cells, or bulk PBMC T cells (not recorded which). The encoded CDR3 is CASSLGSGGKGDTQYF.